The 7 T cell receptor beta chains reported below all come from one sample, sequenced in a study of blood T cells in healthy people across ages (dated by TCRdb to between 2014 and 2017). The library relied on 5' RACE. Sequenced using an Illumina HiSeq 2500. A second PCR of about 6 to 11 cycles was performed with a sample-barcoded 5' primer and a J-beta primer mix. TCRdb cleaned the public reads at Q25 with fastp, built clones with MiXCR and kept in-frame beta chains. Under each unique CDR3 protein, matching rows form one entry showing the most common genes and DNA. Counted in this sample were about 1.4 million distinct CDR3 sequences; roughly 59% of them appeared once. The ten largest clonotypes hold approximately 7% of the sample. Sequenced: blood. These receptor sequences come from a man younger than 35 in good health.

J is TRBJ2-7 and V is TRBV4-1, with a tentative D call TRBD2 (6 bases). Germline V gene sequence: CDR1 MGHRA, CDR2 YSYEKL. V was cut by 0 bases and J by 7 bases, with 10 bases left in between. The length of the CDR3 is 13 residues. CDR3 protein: CASSQDWRGEQYF. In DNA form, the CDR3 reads TGCGCCAGCAGCCAAGACTGGAGGGGAGAGCAGTACTTC.

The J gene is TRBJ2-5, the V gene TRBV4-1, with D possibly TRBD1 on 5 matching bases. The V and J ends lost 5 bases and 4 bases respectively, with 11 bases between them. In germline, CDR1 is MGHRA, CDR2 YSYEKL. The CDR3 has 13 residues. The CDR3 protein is CASSSRQSETQYF. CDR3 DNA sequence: TGCGCCAGCAGCTCCCGACAGTCAGAGACCCAGTACTTC.

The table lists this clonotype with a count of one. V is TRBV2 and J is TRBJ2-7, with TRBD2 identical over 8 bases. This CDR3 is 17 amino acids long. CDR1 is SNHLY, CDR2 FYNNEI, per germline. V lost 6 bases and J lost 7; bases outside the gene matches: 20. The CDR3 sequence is CASSLLAETNNYNEQYF. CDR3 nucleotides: TGTGCCAGCAGCCTACTAGCGGAGACGAATAACTACAATGAGCAGTACTTC.

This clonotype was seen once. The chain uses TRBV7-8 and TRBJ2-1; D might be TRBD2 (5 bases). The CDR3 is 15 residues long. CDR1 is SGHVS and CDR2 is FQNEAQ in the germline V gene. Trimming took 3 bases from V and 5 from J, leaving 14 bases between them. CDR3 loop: CASSFPASGHNEQFF. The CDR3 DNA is TGTGCCAGCAGCTTCCCCGCGAGCGGCCACAATGAGCAGTTCTTC.

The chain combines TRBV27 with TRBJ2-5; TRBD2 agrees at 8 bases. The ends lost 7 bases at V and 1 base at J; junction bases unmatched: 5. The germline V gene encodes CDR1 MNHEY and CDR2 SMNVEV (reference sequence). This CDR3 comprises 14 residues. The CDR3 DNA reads TGTGCCAGCAAGCCCCTAGCGGGCCAAGAGACCCAGTACTTC. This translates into CASKPLAGQETQYF.

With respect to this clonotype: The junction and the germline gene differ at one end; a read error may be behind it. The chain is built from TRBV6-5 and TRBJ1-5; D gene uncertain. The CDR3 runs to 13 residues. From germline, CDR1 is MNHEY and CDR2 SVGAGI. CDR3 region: CASSDSPSQPQHF. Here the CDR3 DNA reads TGTGCCAGCAGTGACTCACCTTCGCAGCCCCAGCATTTT.

Here the CDR3 reads CASRVLGYGYTF. CDR3 nucleotides: TGTGCCAGCAGGGTCTTAGGCTATGGCTACACCTTC. The rearrangement uses TRBV2 and TRBJ1-2, with unresolved D. The CDR3 runs 12 residues. Per the germline V gene, CDR1 is SNHLY and CDR2 is FYNNEI. V lost 6 bases and J 4 bases, leaving 9 bases between the germline ends. Looking up the rest from reference TRBV2 and TRBJ1-2 gives the full variable domain: EPEVTQTPSHQVTQMGQEVILRCVPISNHLYFYWYRQILGQKVEFLVSFYNNEISEKSEIFDDQFSVERPDGSNFTLKIRSTKLEDSAMYFCASRVLGYGYTFGSGTRLTVV.